These 28 T cell receptor beta chains were all obtained from the same sample, sequenced in a study of cytomegalovirus exposure and HLA in healthy donors. The PCR had 60 Vbeta and 13 Jbeta primers. Sequencing used immunoSEQ multiplex PCR; TCRdb keeps in-frame clones, though not all of them. This sample has approximately 110,000 clones; about 81% occur once, and the top ten carry 0.9% to 1.2%. Sequencing was carried out using PBMCs. The receptors here all came from a woman aged 25 to 39 in good health and CMV-seronegative.

The chain uses TRBV11-2 and TRBJ1-1; 9 bases are shared with TRBD1. Trimming cost V 0 bases and J 6 bases; bases outside gene matches: 11. The CDR3 length is 17 residues. CDR1 and CDR2 (germline): SGHAT, FQNNGV. In nucleotides, the CDR3 is TGTGCCAGCAGCTTAGATATTTTGGGGACAGGGCGGGCTGAAGCTTTCTTT. Its protein product is CASSLDILGTGRAEAFF.

This clone was seen just once. J is TRBJ2-1 and V is TRBV19; 8 bases align to TRBD2. With V trimmed by 6 bases and J by 4 bases, 5 bases remained unmatched. Germline CDR1 reads LNHDA; CDR2 reads SQIVND (reference sequence). This CDR3 comprises 14 residues. This chain's CDR3 is CASSTGGGYNEQFF. CDR3 nucleotide sequence: TGTGCCAGTAGCACCGGGGGGGGATACAATGAGCAGTTCTTC.

This clone was counted between two and nine times. Here the CDR3 DNA reads TGTGCCAGCAGACTAGCGGGAGTATCCCCCACAGAGCAGTTCTTC. Encoded protein: CASRLAGVSPTEQFF. V gene TRBV6-1 combines with J gene TRBJ2-1, with 11 bases lining up with TRBD2. Trimming at V came to 6 bases and at J to 10 bases, leaving 11 bases not matched to a gene. CDR1 is MNHNS and CDR2 is SASEGT in the germline V gene. CDR3 length: 15 amino acids.

CDR3 in amino acids: CASSHPPSSGRVENEQFF. The CDR3 bases are TGCGCCAGCAGCCACCCCCCGTCTAGCGGGAGGGTGGAAAATGAGCAGTTCTTC. The chain links TRBV4-1 to TRBJ2-1; 12 bases agree with TRBD2. The CDR3 sequence is 18 residues long. Per germline, CDR1 MGHRA and CDR2 YSYEKL. The trim removed 3 bases at V and 7 bases at J, leaving 13 bases unmatched.

J is TRBJ2-3 and V is TRBV6-1, with TRBD1 identical over 7 bases. Losses at the gene ends were 8 bases for V and 3 bases for J; bases not matched to a gene: 11. CDR3 size: 15 residues. Germline CDR1 and CDR2: MNHNS and SASEGT. The CDR3 here is CASRHDRVWTDTQYF. DNA for the CDR3: TGTGCCAGCCGACACGACAGGGTTTGGACAGATACGCAGTATTTT.

V is TRBV28 and J is TRBJ1-1; D call uncertain. Looked up from germline, CDR1 is MDHEN and CDR2 is SYDVKM. The germline V and J ends were trimmed by 3 bases and 0 bases, with 5 bases remaining between them. CDR3 length equals 13 residues. The CDR3 DNA follows: TGTGCCAGCAGTTTCACGGTGAACACTGAAGCTTTCTTT. Its translation: CASSFTVNTEAFF.

V and J are TRBV19 and TRBJ1-5, with D possibly matching TRBD1 (6 bases). V was pared by 3 bases and J by 2 bases, with 17 bases between. CDR3 size: 17 residues. CDR1 LNHDA and CDR2 SQIVND come from the germline V gene (reference sequence). CDR3 nucleotide sequence: TGTGCCAGTAGTATCAGGGACACTCCTAATCGCAATCAGCCCCAGCATTTT. It encodes CASSIRDTPNRNQPQHF.

The chain links TRBV4-1 to TRBJ1-4; D is unclear. V lost 7 bases, J lost 0 bases, and 6 bases lay in between. The CDR3 runs 13 residues. Looked up from germline, CDR1 is MGHRA and CDR2 is YSYEKL. Here the CDR3 reads CASNGATNEKLFF. Written as DNA, the CDR3 is TGCGCCAGCAACGGGGCAACTAATGAAAAACTGTTTTTT.

J is TRBJ2-3 and V is TRBV5-8; 8 bases agree with TRBD1. Germline CDR1 and CDR2: SGHTS and YDEGEE. V lost 4 bases, J lost 4 bases, and 5 bases stayed unmatched. There are 14 residues in the CDR3. The CDR3 region has the DNA TGTGCCAGCAGCAGCGGACAGGGAGCAGATACGCAGTATTTT. Translated, it gives CASSSGQGADTQYF. Full variable domain (missing parts from reference TRBV5-8 and TRBJ2-3): EAGVTQSPTHLIKTRGQQATLRCSPISGHTSVYWYQQALGLGLQFLLWYDEGEERNRGNFPPRFSGRQFPNYSSELNVNALELEDSALYLCASSSGQGADTQYFGPGTRLTVL.

The chain is built from TRBV5-1 and TRBJ2-1; 10 bases match TRBD1. Germline CDR1 reads SGHRS; CDR2 reads YFSETQ. The CDR3 runs 16 residues. Losses at the gene ends were 5 bases for V and 3 bases for J; bases not matched to a gene: 8. The CDR3 DNA reads TGCGCCAGCAGAACCGGGACAGGGGCCCGCTACAATGAGCAGTTCTTC. The encoded protein is CASRTGTGARYNEQFF. Looking up the rest from reference TRBV5-1 and TRBJ2-1 gives the full variable domain: KAGVTQTPRYLIKTRGQQVTLSCSPISGHRSVSWYQQTPGQGLQFLFEYFSETQRNKGNFPGRFSGRQFSNSRSEMNVSTLELGDSALYLCASRTGTGARYNEQFFGPGTRLTVL.

V usage is TRBV19 and J usage is TRBJ1-1; D perhaps matches TRBD1 (6 bases). With 4 bases removed from V and 0 bases from J, the gap between germline ends came to 15 bases. The CDR3 consists of 16 residues. The V gene's germline CDR1 is LNHDA and CDR2 SQIVND (reference sequence). The CDR3 loop reads CASSTLQGPMNTEAFF. In nucleotides, the CDR3 is TGTGCCAGTAGTACCCTACAGGGCCCGATGAACACTGAAGCTTTCTTT.

This chain links TRBV7-2 with TRBJ2-7; TRBD1 agrees at 10 bases. V was pared by 3 bases and J by 4 bases, with 3 bases of the junction left unmatched. Per germline, CDR1 SGHTA and CDR2 FQGNSA. This CDR3 comprises 14 residues. CDR3 amino acids: CASSLTGGGYEQYF. In nucleotides, the CDR3 is TGTGCCAGCAGCTTGACAGGGGGCGGTTACGAGCAGTACTTC.

The J gene is TRBJ2-3, the V gene TRBV7-2; D is uncertain. The CDR3 contains 13 residues. V lost 5 bases and J lost 5, with 11 bases in between. Germline values: CDR1 SGHTA, CDR2 FQGNSA. CDR3 amino acids: CASSTYLEDTQYF. The DNA for the CDR3 is TGTGCCAGCAGCACTTATCTAGAAGATACGCAGTATTTT.

The genes are TRBV27 and TRBJ2-7; no definite D call. CDR1 is MNHEY and CDR2 is SMNVEV in the germline V gene (reference sequence). With 0 bases removed from V and 5 bases from J, the gap between germline ends came to 8 bases. The CDR3 runs 13 residues. The CDR3 DNA reads TGTGCCAGCAGTTTATCGGAGAGGAACGAGCAGTACTTC. Its protein product is CASSLSERNEQYF.

This chain links TRBV14 with TRBJ2-1; perhaps TRBD1 as D (5 bases). The CDR3 extends over 16 amino acids. Trimming removed 4 bases from V and 8 bases from J, with 21 bases in between. Germline CDR1 reads SGHDN; CDR2 reads FVKESK. As DNA, the CDR3 is TGTGCCAGCAGCCCCTACAGGTTGGCCGCTATGTATGAGCAGTTCTTC. Its protein is CASSPYRLAAMYEQFF.

The table lists this clone with a count of one. This chain uses TRBV6-5 with TRBJ1-6; D gene uncertain. Germline CDR1 and CDR2: MNHEY and SVGAGI. The length of the CDR3 is 16 residues. V lost 4 bases, J lost 7 bases, and 17 bases lay in between. Here the CDR3 DNA reads TGTGCCAGCAGTTCCCCGAGGGCAGGATTAAATTCACCCCTCCACTTT. Translating gives CASSSPRAGLNSPLHF.

The chain couples TRBV11-2 to TRBJ1-2, with a possible D match to TRBD1 (5 bases). The V end lost 5 bases, the J end lost 7 bases, and 14 bases lay between the germline ends. The V gene's germline CDR1 is SGHAT and CDR2 FQNNGV. The CDR3 has 13 residues. The CDR3 loop reads CASSPQEGVGYTF. CDR3 bases: TGTGCCAGCAGCCCCCAGGAAGGGGTTGGCTACACCTTC.

The chain carries TRBV2 and TRBJ1-2, with TRBD1 matching 7 bases. V shed 3 bases, J shed 8 bases, and the junction held 9 bases outside the gene matches. This CDR3 has 14 amino acids. Germline CDR1 and CDR2: SNHLY and FYNNEI. The CDR3 DNA follows: TGTGCCAGCAGTGATTCCATATACAGGGGCGGCTACACCTTC. It is translated as CASSDSIYRGGYTF.

This clone is a singleton in its sample. The rearrangement links TRBV19 to TRBJ2-1; 11 bases are shared with TRBD2. CDR1 is LNHDA and CDR2 is SQIVND in the germline V gene (reference sequence). J was trimmed by 8 bases and V by 3 bases; bases with no gene match: 6. CDR3 length: 15 amino acids. This chain's CDR3 is CASSIVTSGADEQFF. DNA for the CDR3: TGTGCCAGTAGTATCGTGACTAGCGGGGCCGATGAGCAGTTCTTC.

CDR3 region: CASSVDGGMNTEAFF. CDR3 in DNA: TGTGCCAGCAGCGTAGATGGAGGAATGAACACTGAAGCTTTCTTT. The V call is TRBV9, the J call TRBJ1-1; no clear D. This CDR3 has 15 amino acids. Germline-derived CDR1 and CDR2 are SGDLS and YYNGEE. With 0 bases removed from V and 0 bases from J, the gap between germline ends came to 9 bases.

The rearrangement joins TRBV5-1 to TRBJ2-2; TRBD1 aligns across 8 bases. This CDR3 comprises 16 residues. Germline trimming cut 1 base from V and 5 bases from J; bases unmatched to any gene: 7. Germline lookup yields CDR1 SGHRS and CDR2 YFSETQ. The CDR3 spells CASSLLQGAGTGELFF. Written as DNA, the CDR3 is TGCGCCAGCAGCTTGTTGCAGGGGGCGGGAACCGGGGAGCTGTTTTTT. Full variable domain (outside the CDR3, taken from reference TRBV5-1 and TRBJ2-2): KAGVTQTPRYLIKTRGQQVTLSCSPISGHRSVSWYQQTPGQGLQFLFEYFSETQRNKGNFPGRFSGRQFSNSRSEMNVSTLELGDSALYLCASSLLQGAGTGELFFGEGSRLTVL.

The V and J genes are TRBV9 and TRBJ2-4; TRBD1 aligns across 7 bases. Per the germline V gene, CDR1 is SGDLS and CDR2 is YYNGEE. After removal of 4 bases from V and 0 bases from J, the junction contained 7 bases not matched to a gene. The CDR3 covers 16 residues. The CDR3 bases are TGTGCCAGCAGCCCAGGACAGGTCCTAGCCAAAAACATTCAGTACTTC. Translation gives CASSPGQVLAKNIQYF. The variable domain in full, with the rest retrieved from reference TRBV9 and TRBJ2-4, is DSGVTQTPKHLITATGQRVTLRCSPRSGDLSVYWYQQSLDQGLQFLIQYYNGEERAKGNILERFSAQQFPDLHSELNLSSLELGDSALYFCASSPGQVLAKNIQYFGAGTRLSVL.

The CDR3 nucleotides read TGTGCCAGCAGCTTGTATGGTAGCTCCGCGATGGATACGCAGTATTTT. Its protein is CASSLYGSSAMDTQYF. The rearrangement joins TRBV5-6 to TRBJ2-3; D is undetermined. This CDR3 spans 16 amino acids. Trimming removed 1 base from V and 6 bases from J, with 18 bases in between. Germline V gene sequence: CDR1 SGHDT, CDR2 YYEEEE.

This clone showed up just once. Different DNA sequences within this sample yield the same CDR3. This rearrangement joins TRBV30 to TRBJ1-2; tentatively, D is TRBD1 (6 bases). Germline V gene lookup returns CDR1 GTSNPN and CDR2 SVGIG (reference sequence). Trimming removed 2 bases from V and 3 bases from J, with 7 bases in between. This CDR3 contains 12 residues. This CDR3 reads CAWSPGDYGYTF. CDR3 nucleotide sequence: TGTGCCTGGAGTCCAGGGGACTATGGCTACACCTTC.

CDR3 sequence: CASRQGASNQPQHF. DNA for the CDR3: TGTGCCAGCAGACAGGGGGCTAGCAATCAGCCCCAGCATTTT. The V call is TRBV27, the J call TRBJ1-5; TRBD1 agrees at 9 bases. Per germline, CDR1 MNHEY and CDR2 SMNVEV (reference sequence). The junction had 0 bases not matched to a gene; V was cut back by 6 bases and J by 0 bases. The CDR3 totals 14 residues.

This chain links TRBV10-3 with TRBJ2-6, with TRBD1 matching over 10 bases. Germline V gene lookup returns CDR1 ENHRY and CDR2 SYGVKD. The CDR3 extends over 16 amino acids. The ends lost 4 bases at V and 4 bases at J; junction bases unmatched: 4. The CDR3 sequence is CAISGGQGYGANVLTF. The CDR3, as DNA: TGTGCCATCAGTGGGGGACAGGGGTACGGGGCCAACGTCCTGACTTTC.

This sequence joins TRBV7-8 and TRBJ1-1, with D possibly being TRBD1 (6 bases). The V end lost 2 bases, the J end lost 12 bases, and 28 bases lay between the germline ends. The V gene's germline CDR1 is SGHVS and CDR2 FQNEAQ. The CDR3 extends over 17 amino acids. The CDR3 DNA follows: TGTGCCAGCAGCTTACGGGTCCAAGGGGCAGGGGAAAGGGGAACTTTCTTT. It encodes CASSLRVQGAGERGTFF.

The chain joins TRBV2 to TRBJ2-5; D remains unclear. Per germline, CDR1 SNHLY and CDR2 FYNNEI. The CDR3 spans 11 residues. Between the trimmed V and J ends, which lost 6 bases and 2 bases, there was a span of 4 bases. This chain's CDR3 is CASRRQETQYF. CDR3 coding DNA: TGTGCCAGCAGGCGGCAAGAGACCCAGTACTTC.